This TCR beta chain was identified in a study of human T cells and chemical hapten exposure. Study overall: Patients, mostly women, had alopecia areata, alopecia totalis or alopecia universalis.

Documented time point: patch test 3, about 24 weeks after DPC sensitization. The treatment here: therapeutic diphenylcyclopropenone sensitization with weekly scalp DPC. Only after blood had been drawn was each patch test applied. Those who donated were patients with alopecia, 18 to 70 years of age, and suitable for DPC. The V end lost 3 bases, the J end lost 0 bases, and 15 bases lay between the germline ends. CDR3 size: 17 residues. Germline-derived CDR1 and CDR2 are SGHDT and YYEEEE. TCRdb analysed the RACE reads with MiXCR anew, one entry per CDR3 protein. The table shows about 84,000 distinct CDR3 sequences, with 10% to 14% occurring only once.

The sample in question was whole blood, obtained in connection with sensitization to the hapten diphenylcyclopropenone (DPC). This chain connects TRBV5-6 to TRBJ2-2; D is ambiguous. The TCR sequence derives from a woman aged 45 to 65 with alopecia areata. Some clones in this sample may be carry-over from other donors' samples. The chain's CDR3 is CASSSPSALANTGELFF. In DNA, the CDR3 is TGTGCCAGCAGCTCACCTTCCGCCCTAGCGAACACCGGGGAGCTGTTTTTT.